The TCR beta chain described here comes from a study of T cell responses to AZD1222 COVID-19 vaccine. The germline gives CDR1 MGHDK, CDR2 SYGVNS. The CDR3 sequence is 14 residues long. Unmatched junction bases numbered 3, after V lost 6 bases and J lost 2 bases. Some clones are missing from TCRdb's copy, which holds only in-frame ones; the method was immunoSEQ multiplex PCR. The sample carries approximately 150,000 clones, 92% recorded once. Study results and caveats: Only a handful of people who got AZD1222 tested seropositive at baseline. Spike-wide coverage was observed for vaccine-associated CD4 TCRs, with dominant responses at 160-218 and 743-854.

Note on this clone: Its target is unknown.

Sequencing was performed on peripheral blood, taken 28 days after the second AZD1222 dose. This receptor was obtained from an adult who received the AZD1222 COVID-19 vaccine. The gene calls are TRBV25-1 and TRBJ1-5; TRBD1 matches 8 bases. The DNA of the CDR3 is TGTGCCAGCAGCCCGGGACAGGGCAATCAGCCCCAGCATTTT. Its translation is CASSPGQGNQPQHF.